A single sample is the source of the 4 T cell receptor beta chains below, sequenced in a study of Graves' ophthalmopathy and Graves' hyperthyroidism. Amplification from RNA transcripts yielded the TCR beta CDR3 regions. HTBI primers were employed in first-round RT-PCR, then a second-round multiplex PCR followed. TCRdb recomputed calls from the multiplex PCR reads with MiXCR, one row per CDR3 protein. The sample has roughly 700,000 distinct CDR3 sequences, 35% to 50% seen once. Specimen: peripheral blood. Receptors were obtained from an adult man with Graves' ophthalmopathy.

The genes are TRBV9 and TRBJ2-7; D perhaps matches TRBD2 (6 bases). CDR1 and CDR2 (germline): SGDLS, YYNGEE. Trimming cost V 0 bases and J 2 bases, with 12 bases left between them. The CDR3 totals 15 residues. The CDR3 DNA follows: TGTGCCAGCAGCGTAGGCGGGACCCTCACCTACGAGCAGTACTTC. It yields the protein CASSVGGTLTYEQYF.

This clonotype was seen ten or more times. The J gene is TRBJ2-7, the V gene TRBV10-3; 8 bases fit TRBD1. This CDR3 region has 12 residues. Unmatched junction bases numbered 2, after V lost 8 bases and J lost 2 bases. Germline assignment: CDR1 ENHRY and CDR2 SYGVKD. CDR3 nucleotides: TGTGCCATCTCACAGGGGGCCTACGAGCAGTACTTC. Protein sequence: CAISQGAYEQYF.

The table lists this clonotype with a few counts. The rearrangement joins TRBV5-1 to TRBJ1-4; D remains ambiguous. Germline values: CDR1 SGHRS, CDR2 YFSETQ. The V gene lost 2 bases and the J gene lost 7 bases, with 12 bases spanning the gap. The CDR3 is 14 residues long. In DNA form, the CDR3 reads TGCGCCAGCAGCTTCTCCGATCCGGCTGAAAAACTGTTTTTT. Translated: CASSFSDPAEKLFF.

The sample holds a few counts of this clonotype. The chain combines TRBV20-1 with TRBJ1-1, with 9 bases aligning to TRBD1. This CDR3 has 13 amino acids. Looked up from germline, CDR1 is DFQATT and CDR2 is SNEGSKA (reference sequence). Losses at the gene ends were 5 bases for V and 7 bases for J; bases not matched to a gene: 8. The CDR3 protein is CSADSTGGLEAFF. CDR3 bases: TGCAGTGCTGATTCGACAGGGGGTCTTGAAGCTTTCTTT.